The 10 T cell receptor beta chains below all came from one sample that was sequenced in a study of blood T cell repertoires in COVID-19. Profiled with immunoSEQ multiplex PCR; TCRdb holds only in-frame clones, not every one. The sample lists nearly 200,000 clones, around 82% occurring once. The sample was PBMCs or T cells enriched from blood (not recorded which). All receptors come from a man aged 35-49 years who had recovered from COVID-19.

The V gene is TRBV10-3, the J gene TRBJ2-1; 15 bases align to TRBD2. CDR3 length equals 17 residues. The V and J ends lost 5 bases and 7 bases, in that order; junction bases with no gene match: 9. Germline V CDR1 and CDR2: ENHRY, SYGVKD. The CDR3 protein is CAISPGTSGGSINEQFF. The CDR3 bases are TGTGCCATCAGTCCCGGGACTAGCGGGGGGTCTATAAATGAGCAGTTCTTC.

The rearrangement joins TRBV5-5 to TRBJ2-4; no definite D call. The CDR3 totals 15 residues. V was clipped by 2 bases and J by 2 bases, with 11 bases between them. Germline CDR1 reads SGHKS; CDR2 reads YYEKEE (reference sequence). The CDR3 coding sequence is TGTGCCAGCAGCTTCTCGGCAACTACCAAAAACATTCAGTACTTC. It is translated as CASSFSATTKNIQYF.

This clone appeared a few times. The V gene is TRBV5-1, the J gene TRBJ1-2; 9 bases align to TRBD1. J was trimmed by 5 bases and V by 3 bases; bases with no gene match: 17. This CDR3 has 18 amino acids. Germline loops: CDR1 SGHRS, CDR2 YFSETQ. CDR3 residues: CASSYLQADRGILYGYTF. As DNA, the CDR3 is TGCGCCAGCAGCTACCTTCAAGCCGACAGGGGGATTCTATATGGCTACACCTTC.

The J gene is TRBJ2-7, the V gene TRBV5-4; tentative D call: TRBD2 (6 bases). This CDR3 is built from 14 residues. Germline V gene data show CDR1 as SGHNT and CDR2 as YYREEE (reference sequence). Trimming removed 1 base at V and 0 bases at J, with 8 bases between. The CDR3 DNA is TGTGCCAGCAGCTTGCGAGCGGGCTCCTACGAGCAGTACTTC. Translating gives CASSLRAGSYEQYF.

V gene TRBV30 combines with J gene TRBJ2-5; D call uncertain. V was trimmed by 0 bases and J by 2 bases, leaving 7 bases between them. The CDR3 sequence is 13 residues long. Germline-derived CDR1 and CDR2 are GTSNPN and SVGIG (reference sequence). DNA of the CDR3: TGTGCCTGGAGTGTAAACTTTCAAGAGACCCAGTACTTC. It translates to CAWSVNFQETQYF.

The chain combines TRBV5-6 with TRBJ2-2; tentative D call: TRBD1 (5 bases). This CDR3 has 13 residues. V lost 5 bases and J 4 bases, leaving 9 bases between the germline ends. The V gene's germline CDR1 is SGHDT and CDR2 YYEEEE. The CDR3 nucleotides are TGTGCCAGCAGACGGACACGCACCGGGGAGCTGTTTTTT. It codes for CASRRTRTGELFF.

The chain couples TRBV30 to TRBJ1-4; 8 bases fit TRBD1. Trimming at V came to 4 bases and at J to 5 bases, leaving 6 bases not matched to a gene. The CDR3 loop spans 14 amino acids. The germline V gene has CDR1 GTSNPN and CDR2 SVGIG (reference sequence). CDR3 coding DNA: TGTGCCTGGAATAGACAGGGGCCAAATGAAAAACTGTTTTTT. It yields the protein CAWNRQGPNEKLFF.

CDR3 sequence: CASSFGGGAEETQYF. The CDR3 DNA is TGTGCCAGCAGTTTCGGCGGGGGGGCCGAGGAGACCCAGTACTTC. The J gene is TRBJ2-5, the V gene TRBV27; 9 bases match TRBD2. The V segment lost 3 bases and the J segment 5 bases; nucleotides outside the gene matches: 7. In germline, CDR1 is MNHEY, CDR2 SMNVEV (reference sequence). The CDR3 covers 15 residues.

This clone appeared a few times. The gene calls are TRBV29-1 and TRBJ1-1; a possible D gene is TRBD1 (6 bases). The germline CDR1 and CDR2 sequences are SQVTM and ANQGSEA. Trimming removed 2 bases from V and 10 bases from J, with 20 bases in between. This CDR3 contains 14 residues. CDR3 protein: CSVEMAGVPSVAFF. The CDR3 nucleotides are TGCAGCGTTGAAATGGCAGGGGTGCCGTCAGTAGCTTTCTTT.

This chain joins TRBV5-1 and TRBJ2-7, with 8 bases identical to TRBD1. The CDR3 spans 15 residues. The J segment lost 3 bases and the V segment lost 1 base, leaving 6 bases of the junction unmatched. Germline V gene data show CDR1 as SGHRS and CDR2 as YFSETQ. The CDR3 DNA follows: TGCGCCAGCAGCTTGTCCGGGACAGGAGTCTACGAGCAGTACTTC. Encoded protein: CASSLSGTGVYEQYF.